This T cell receptor beta chain derives from a study of regulatory T cells in long-lasting Graves disease. Study findings and constraints: Graves' patients with persistent disease showed TCR diversity lower than patients newly diagnosed. With under 3,500 shared public clonotypes, persistent patients exceeded new patients, who shared about a thousand.

The CDR3 loop spans 16 amino acids. The V and J ends lost 6 bases and 0 bases respectively, with 15 bases between them. Arm-PCR with iRepertoire HTBI primers amplified the CDR3 regions for these TCR beta libraries. Each CDR3 protein gets one entry after TCRdb re-called the multiplex PCR reads with MiXCR. The table lists about 470,000 distinct CDR3 sequences, around a fifth of them singletons. This clonotype was seen ten or more times. Its antigen is not identified. Time point noted: persistent/refractory GD, antithyroid drugs over 5 years with positive TRAb. Following extraction of RNA from PBMCs, that RNA was used to make the TCR library. One endocrinology department in Xi'an, China, was where patients came from.

Sample: peripheral blood mononuclear cells (PBMCs), taken when the disease was refractory, from a patient treated with antithyroid drugs. The clonotype was recovered from a female donor with Graves disease. This chain links TRBV12-3 or TRBV12-4 with TRBJ1-3, with D unresolved. CDR3 region: CASSPRLRGSGNTIYF. CDR3 nucleotides: TGTGCCAGCAGCCCTAGGCTGCGGGGCTCTGGAAACACCATATATTTT.